These 11 T cell receptor beta chains were all obtained from the same sample, sequenced in a study of blood T cell repertoires in COVID-19. TCRdb's table, derived via immunoSEQ multiplex PCR, lists solely in-frame clones and lacks some. Altogether around 500,000 clones are present, 70% to 90% being singletons, with the ten largest covering under 4%. The specimen sequenced was peripheral blood. These receptors all stem from a human donor in a cohort sampled during active COVID-19.

The V gene is TRBV11-2, the J gene TRBJ2-3, with 7 bases aligning to TRBD2. V was clipped by 5 bases and J by 1 base; unmatched bases: 9. The germline V gene has CDR1 SGHAT and CDR2 FQNNGV. The CDR3 is 16 residues long. The CDR3 bases are TGTGCCAGCAGCGACCTACGGGCGGGGGGCACAGATACGCAGTATTTT. It specifies CASSDLRAGGTDTQYF.

The J gene is TRBJ2-3, the V gene TRBV5-1, with 11 bases lining up with TRBD2. This CDR3 comprises 15 residues. Germline loops: CDR1 SGHRS, CDR2 YFSETQ. V shed 4 bases, J shed 4 bases, and the junction held 5 bases outside the gene matches. CDR3 amino acids: CASSLTSGNADTQYF. The CDR3, as DNA: TGCGCCAGCAGCCTGACTAGCGGGAACGCAGATACGCAGTATTTT. Full variable domain (rest looked up from reference TRBV5-1 and TRBJ2-3): KAGVTQTPRYLIKTRGQQVTLSCSPISGHRSVSWYQQTPGQGLQFLFEYFSETQRNKGNFPGRFSGRQFSNSRSEMNVSTLELGDSALYLCASSLTSGNADTQYFGPGTRLTVL.

With respect to this clone: Different DNA sequences within this sample yield the same CDR3. The CDR3 spells CAWSGLAKNIQYF. CDR3 bases: TGTGCCTGGAGTGGACTAGCCAAAAACATTCAGTACTTC. The genes are TRBV30 and TRBJ2-4; D unresolved. Germline V gene sequence: CDR1 GTSNPN, CDR2 SVGIG (reference sequence). With 1 base removed from V and 0 bases from J, the gap between germline ends came to 4 bases. The CDR3 has 13 amino acids.

This rearrangement joins TRBV29-1 to TRBJ2-1; 8 bases match TRBD1. CDR3 length: 14 residues. Germline V lookup: CDR1 SQVTM, CDR2 ANQGSEA. The V and J ends lost 6 bases and 7 bases, in that order; junction bases with no gene match: 11. The CDR3 loop reads CSVPTRQGYNEQFF. CDR3 DNA sequence: TGCAGCGTCCCGACTAGACAGGGGTATAATGAGCAGTTCTTC.

The chain uses TRBV19 and TRBJ2-7; TRBD2 aligns across 7 bases. Germline CDR1 reads LNHDA; CDR2 reads SQIVND (reference sequence). This CDR3 comprises 16 residues. With 0 bases clipped from V and 2 bases from J, the junction kept 7 bases outside the gene matches. CDR3 loop: CASSIDLAEGPYEQYF. As DNA, the CDR3 is TGTGCCAGTAGTATAGACCTAGCGGAGGGTCCCTACGAGCAGTACTTC.

A few counts support this clone. The chain links TRBV6-5 to TRBJ1-2; 7 nucleotides match TRBD1. CDR1 is MNHEY, CDR2 SVGAGI, per germline. Trimming took 2 bases from V and 8 from J; bases not matched to a gene: 5. The CDR3 consists of 13 residues. The CDR3: CASSYGNRGGYTF. CDR3 DNA sequence: TGTGCCAGCAGTTACGGGAACAGGGGAGGCTACACCTTC.

The chain carries TRBV27 and TRBJ2-1; 11 nucleotides match TRBD2. V was clipped by 5 bases and J by 9 bases; unmatched bases: 9. The CDR3 spans 15 residues. The germline gives CDR1 MNHEY, CDR2 SMNVEV (reference sequence). The CDR3 bases are TGTGCCAGCAGTAGAATTAGCGGGAGGGTCAGTGAGCAGTTCTTC. This gives the protein CASSRISGRVSEQFF.

The chain employs TRBV5-8 and TRBJ1-5, with D tentatively TRBD1 (6 bases). Trimming removed 6 bases from V and 3 bases from J, with 16 bases in between. The CDR3 totals 15 residues. CDR1 is SGHTS and CDR2 is YDEGEE in the germline V gene. This CDR3 is CASNPMGGANQPQHF. The CDR3 DNA follows: TGTGCCAGCAACCCGATGGGGGGGGCCAATCAGCCCCAGCATTTT.

The V and J genes are TRBV6-5 and TRBJ2-1, with 12 nucleotides matching TRBD2. Trimming cost V 5 bases and J 5 bases; bases outside gene matches: 1. This CDR3 comprises 14 residues. Germline V CDR1 and CDR2: MNHEY, SVGAGI. CDR3 region: CASSRTSGDNEQFF. In DNA form, the CDR3 reads TGTGCCAGCAGTAGGACTAGCGGGGACAATGAGCAGTTCTTC.

This sequence joins TRBV30 and TRBJ1-5; D may be TRBD1 (5 bases). The CDR3 consists of 14 residues. Trimming pared 0 bases from V and 7 bases from J, leaving 13 bases between. From germline, CDR1 is GTSNPN and CDR2 SVGIG (reference sequence). CDR3 sequence (DNA): TGTGCCTGGAGTGTCGGGGGGGGAATACAGCCCCAGCATTTT. Translating gives CAWSVGGGIQPQHF.

The chain couples TRBV27 to TRBJ1-1, with a possible D match to TRBD1 (5 bases). There are 14 residues in the CDR3. The germline CDR1 and CDR2 sequences are MNHEY and SMNVEV (reference sequence). The V end lost 3 bases, the J end lost 5 bases, and 13 bases lay between the germline ends. CDR3 sequence: CASSFSGHRTEAFF. The DNA of the CDR3 is TGTGCCAGCAGTTTTTCTGGACACAGAACTGAAGCTTTCTTT.